This paragraph covers one T cell receptor beta chain sequence. The target antigen is unknown. The data are from a study of cytomegalovirus exposure and HLA in healthy donors. The study's findings and limits: In a later analysis, compared with equally common non-associated chains, HLA-associated beta chains were more expanded.

PCR used 60 Vbeta primers and 13 Jbeta primers. The assay was immunoSEQ multiplex PCR, and TCRdb's table has in-frame clones only and misses some. The data contain 170,000 or so clones, approximately 80% of them singletons. This CDR3 is 15 amino acids long. In germline, CDR1 is MNHEY, CDR2 SVGAGI. The V end was cut by 5 bases, the J end by 0 bases, with 11 bases between. The chain combines TRBV6-5 with TRBJ1-5; D unresolved. The material sequenced was PBMCs. The TCR sequence derives from a male donor in good health and CMV-seropositive. Written as DNA, the CDR3 is TGTGCCAGCAGTCTCGGACTGTTTAGCAATCAGCCCCAGCATTTT. As protein: CASSLGLFSNQPQHF.